The 15 T cell receptor beta chains below were found in one sample sequenced in a study of cytomegalovirus exposure and HLA in healthy donors. Vbeta (60) and Jbeta (13) primers were used in the PCR. Libraries were prepared by immunoSEQ multiplex PCR; TCRdb keeps only in-frame clonotypes and omits some of them. The table lists tens of thousands of clones, about 80% of them singletons, with 10% in the top ten. Material: PBMCs. The origin of the receptors is a young man in good health and CMV-seropositive.

The chain employs TRBV12-5 and TRBJ2-3, with TRBD2 matching over 11 bases. Germline V lookup: CDR1 LGHNT, CDR2 FRNRAP. This CDR3 is built from 16 residues. Germline trimming cut 1 base from V and 2 bases from J; bases unmatched to any gene: 2. The CDR3 here is CASGLGLAGFTDTQYF. The DNA for the CDR3 is TGTGCTAGTGGTTTGGGACTAGCGGGGTTCACAGATACGCAGTATTTT.

V gene TRBV7-9 combines with J gene TRBJ2-2, with D hard to call. V lost 3 bases and J 4 bases, leaving 15 bases between the germline ends. Germline CDR1 SEHNR, CDR2 FQNEAQ (reference sequence). The CDR3 extends over 16 amino acids. CDR3 nucleotides: TGTGCCAGCAGCTTCCCAGAAGACACCAGCACCGGGGAGCTGTTTTTT. It specifies CASSFPEDTSTGELFF.

V is TRBV5-1 and J is TRBJ1-2, with D maybe TRBD1 (5 bases). The CDR3 spans 16 residues. V was pared by 0 bases and J by 0 bases, with 12 bases between. Per germline, CDR1 SGHRS and CDR2 YFSETQ. This CDR3 is CASSLGDFLSNYGYTF. The CDR3 nucleotides are TGCGCCAGCAGCTTGGGGGACTTCCTTTCTAACTATGGCTACACCTTC.

This clone was found a few times. This chain joins TRBV28 and TRBJ2-1; 8 positions match TRBD2. The CDR3 is made up of 15 amino acids. Germline V gives CDR1 MDHEN, CDR2 SYDVKM. V lost 4 bases, J lost 9 bases, and 11 bases stayed unmatched. CDR3 coding DNA: TGTGCCAGCAGTTCCGCGGGGCGGGGGGCCGTTGAGCAGTTCTTC. Its translation: CASSSAGRGAVEQFF.

CDR3 bases: TGTGCCAGCGCCGAGACAGTCTACAATGAGCAGTTCTTC. Its translation: CASAETVYNEQFF. This chain joins TRBV7-3 and TRBJ2-1; D possibly corresponds to TRBD1 (5 bases). V was pared by 8 bases and J by 3 bases, with 11 bases between. The V gene's germline CDR1 is SGHTA and CDR2 FQGTGA. The CDR3 extends over 13 amino acids.

The chain has TRBV7-9 and TRBJ2-1; D possibly corresponds to TRBD2 (6 bases). V was trimmed by 5 bases and J by 8 bases, leaving 19 bases between them. CDR3 length equals 15 residues. Germline V gene sequence: CDR1 SEHNR, CDR2 FQNEAQ (reference sequence). CDR3 sequence: CASSPGVGREDEQFF. CDR3 bases: TGTGCCAGCAGCCCCGGGGTTGGCAGGGAGGATGAGCAGTTCTTC.

The chain has TRBV5-1 and TRBJ2-7; D is perhaps TRBD1 (7 bases). Germline V gene sequence: CDR1 SGHRS, CDR2 YFSETQ. Trimming pared 0 bases from V and 1 base from J, leaving 11 bases between. The CDR3 totals 15 residues. The CDR3 DNA follows: TGCGCCAGCAGCTTGGGGGGGGACAGTTCCTACGAGCAGTACTTC. This sequence encodes CASSLGGDSSYEQYF.

Concerning this clone itself: Other DNA sequences from this sample encode an identical CDR3 as well. The J gene is TRBJ1-5, the V gene TRBV30; D not resolved. There are 14 residues in the CDR3. The V end lost 0 bases, the J end lost 3 bases, and 9 bases lay between the germline ends. In germline, CDR1 is GTSNPN, CDR2 SVGIG (reference sequence). Here the CDR3 reads CAWSVLGVNQPQHF. In DNA, the CDR3 is TGTGCCTGGAGTGTCCTCGGGGTCAATCAGCCCCAGCATTTT.

This chain uses TRBV29-1 with TRBJ2-7; the D is unclear. The CDR3 is made up of 15 amino acids. Germline V gene lookup returns CDR1 SQVTM and CDR2 ANQGSEA. Trimming shortened V by 4 bases and J by 2 bases, and 18 bases separated the two germline ends. The CDR3 sequence is CSVVSEESEAYEQYF. The CDR3 bases are TGCAGCGTTGTTTCAGAGGAGAGTGAGGCCTACGAGCAGTACTTC.

DNA for the CDR3: TGTGCCAGCAGTTACTCGGGACAGACCAGCACAGATACGCAGTATTTT. It specifies CASSYSGQTSTDTQYF. The chain links TRBV6-5 to TRBJ2-3, with 7 bases that match TRBD1. With V trimmed by 0 bases and J by 0 bases, 3 bases remained unmatched. This CDR3 region has 16 residues. Germline V gene data show CDR1 as MNHEY and CDR2 as SVGAGI.

This sequence joins TRBV18 and TRBJ1-4, with a weak D call TRBD1 (6 bases). The length of the CDR3 is 15 residues. Trimming took off 5 bases at V and 5 bases at J, with 15 bases between the two ends. CDR1 and CDR2 from the germline V gene are KGHSH and LQKENI. The CDR3 is CASSARQAENEKLFF. The DNA of the CDR3 is TGTGCCAGCTCAGCACGACAGGCCGAGAATGAAAAACTGTTTTTT. The whole variable domain, remainder taken from reference TRBV18 and TRBJ1-4, is NAGVMQNPRHLVRRRGQEARLRCSPMKGHSHVYWYRQLPEEGLKFMVYLQKENIIDESGMPKERFSAEFPKEGPSILRIQQVVRGDSAAYFCASSARQAENEKLFFGSGTQLSVL.

This clone was counted between two and nine times. The chain combines TRBV12-1 with TRBJ1-2. TRBV12-1 is tagged as a pseudogene. The CDR3 is 10 amino acids. CDR3 nucleotides: TGTGTTCGGGGGATCTATGGCTACACCTTC. The encoded protein is CVRGIYGYTF.

The chain recombines TRBV6-4 with TRBJ2-6; tentatively, D is TRBD1 (5 bases). V dropped 4 bases and J dropped 1 base, with 8 bases sitting between them. Germline CDR1 MRHNA, CDR2 SNTAGT. This CDR3 is 15 amino acids long. DNA for the CDR3: TGTGCCAGCAGTGTAACAGGATCTGGGGCCAACGTCCTGACTTTC. Translation: CASSVTGSGANVLTF.

J is TRBJ1-5 and V is TRBV6-5; D remains unclear. The CDR3 is 12 residues long. V lost 8 bases and J 6 bases, leaving 11 bases between the germline ends. CDR1 and CDR2 from the germline V gene are MNHEY and SVGAGI. Here the CDR3 DNA reads TGTGCCAGCGATGAGTTAGCTCAGCCCCAGCATTTT. Its protein product is CASDELAQPQHF.

The chain is built from TRBV19 and TRBJ1-6, with 8 bases that match TRBD1. This CDR3 is built from 16 residues. Per the germline V gene, CDR1 is LNHDA and CDR2 is SQIVND (reference sequence). V shed 4 bases and J 8 bases; nucleotides not matched to a gene: 10. The DNA of the CDR3 is TGTGCCAGTAGTAAGCTAAGACAGGGGCCGGATTCACCCCTCCACTTT. The encoded protein is CASSKLRQGPDSPLHF.